The 18 T cell receptor beta chains below come from one sample, sequenced in a study of T cell responses to AZD1222 COVID-19 vaccine (dated by TCRdb to 2020 to 2022). According to the study, the label for this sample's time point signals: baseline before first vaccination. Library preparation was by the immunoSEQ multiplex PCR assay. TCRdb re-hosts the immuneACCESS table, in-frame sequences only. Its copies lack some clones; in the studies checked, an unresolved V gene accounts for under half of them, and the cause for the rest is not known. The sample data list 90,000 to 100,000 clones, and about 90% of these were observed just once. The ten largest clonotypes hold 2.5% to 3% of the sample. Specimen: peripheral blood, collected on day 0 of AZD1222 vaccination. The receptor source for this set is an adult in good health.

CDR3 nucleotide sequence: TGCGCCAGCAGCTTGCAACAGAACACCGGGGAGCTGTTTTTT. Protein product: CASSLQQNTGELFF. The chain carries TRBV5-1 and TRBJ2-2; D gene ambiguous. V was clipped by 1 base and J by 1 base, with 5 bases between them. The V gene's germline CDR1 is SGHRS and CDR2 YFSETQ. The CDR3 runs 14 residues.

The rearrangement uses TRBV6-2 or TRBV6-3 and TRBJ2-7; 9 nucleotides match TRBD1. The ends lost 4 bases at V and 6 bases at J; junction bases unmatched: 7. This CDR3 is 14 amino acids long. The V gene's germline CDR1 is MNHEY and CDR2 SVGEGT. The CDR3 is CASSWGTGIVEQYV. CDR3 in DNA: TGTGCCAGCAGTTGGGGGACAGGGATCGTCGAGCAGTACGTC.

This chain uses TRBV10-2 with TRBJ2-6, with TRBD2 identical over 14 bases. This CDR3 is built from 16 residues. Germline-derived CDR1 and CDR2 are WSHSY and SAAADI. J lost 2 bases, V lost 8 bases, and 2 bases had no gene match. The chain's CDR3 is CASEGLAGAGANVLTF. The CDR3 DNA follows: TGCGCCAGCGAGGGACTAGCGGGGGCTGGGGCCAACGTCCTGACTTTC.

Only a few counts were recorded for this clone. V usage is TRBV12-5 and J usage is TRBJ2-7, with unresolved D. Germline V gene data show CDR1 as LGHNT and CDR2 as FRNRAP. The CDR3 is 13 residues long. Trimming stripped 1 base from V and 2 bases from J, with 6 bases between. CDR3 region: CASGLAPTYEQYF. CDR3 DNA: TGTGCTAGTGGTTTGGCCCCGACCTACGAGCAGTACTTC.

The chain links TRBV5-5 to TRBJ1-1, with 8 positions matching TRBD1. The CDR3 is made up of 14 amino acids. The J segment lost 7 bases and the V segment lost 4 bases, leaving 9 bases of the junction unmatched. Germline V CDR1 and CDR2: SGHKS, YYEKEE (reference sequence). The CDR3 loop reads CASSPHRGDIEAFF. The CDR3 nucleotides are TGTGCCAGCAGCCCTCACAGGGGGGACATTGAAGCTTTCTTT.

This clone was recorded a few times. J is TRBJ2-7 and V is TRBV5-4; 11 bases match TRBD2. The CDR3 contains 15 residues. Germline V lookup: CDR1 SGHNT, CDR2 YYREEE (reference sequence). V shed 4 bases and J 0 bases; nucleotides not matched to a gene: 3. DNA of the CDR3: TGTGCCAGCAGCCGGACTAGCGGGCACTCCTACGAGCAGTACGTC. Protein product: CASSRTSGHSYEQYV.

The rearrangement joins TRBV5-8 to TRBJ2-2, with 11 bases lining up with TRBD2. Trimming removed 4 bases from V and 1 base from J; junction bases left unmatched: 12. CDR3 length: 19 amino acids. From germline, CDR1 is SGHTS and CDR2 YDEGEE. The DNA for the CDR3 is TGTGCCAGCAGCCGACCCGGGACTAGCGGATATTGGAACACCGGGGAGCTGTTTTTT. Translating gives CASSRPGTSGYWNTGELFF. Full variable domain (rest looked up from reference TRBV5-8 and TRBJ2-2): EAGVTQSPTHLIKTRGQQATLRCSPISGHTSVYWYQQALGLGLQFLLWYDEGEERNRGNFPPRFSGRQFPNYSSELNVNALELEDSALYLCASSRPGTSGYWNTGELFFGEGSRLTVL.

This clone was seen a single time. CDR3 coding DNA: TGTGCCAGCAGTTCGGGGACTTTCTATGGCTACACCTTC. This encodes CASSSGTFYGYTF. The chain uses TRBV6-5 and TRBJ1-2; D may be TRBD1 (5 bases). Germline V gene sequence: CDR1 MNHEY, CDR2 SVGAGI. This CDR3 is 13 amino acids long. Trimming took off 4 bases at V and 4 bases at J, with 10 bases between the two ends.

The rearrangement joins TRBV9 to TRBJ2-1, with D perhaps TRBD1 or TRBD2 (6 bases each). Trimming shortened V by 3 bases and J by 6 bases, and 16 bases separated the two germline ends. The CDR3 totals 15 residues. The germline gives CDR1 SGDLS, CDR2 YYNGEE. CDR3 loop: CASSDRGGPGNEQFF. The CDR3 region has the DNA TGTGCCAGCAGCGATAGAGGGGGGCCTGGCAATGAGCAGTTCTTC.

For this clone: In the same sample, other DNA sequences code for this CDR3. V is TRBV19 and J is TRBJ2-7; D may correspond to TRBD1 or TRBD2 (6 bases each). Germline V gene sequence: CDR1 LNHDA, CDR2 SQIVND (reference sequence). This CDR3 region has 13 residues. The V end was cut by 3 bases, the J end by 3 bases, with 9 bases between. The CDR3 region is CASSIGGGYEQYF. CDR3 in DNA: TGTGCCAGTAGTATCGGGGGCGGCTACGAGCAGTACTTC.

V gene TRBV18 combines with J gene TRBJ1-5, with a tentative D call TRBD1 (5 bases). The CDR3 sequence is 13 residues long. V was pared by 3 bases and J by 7 bases, with 10 bases between. Germline V gives CDR1 KGHSH, CDR2 LQKENI. The CDR3 here is CASSPGVEQPQHF. In DNA form, the CDR3 reads TGTGCCAGCTCACCGGGGGTGGAACAGCCCCAGCATTTT.

V is TRBV12-5 and J is TRBJ2-3; D not certain. Trimming took off 1 base at V and 0 bases at J, with 8 bases between the two ends. CDR1 and CDR2 from the germline V gene are LGHNT and FRNRAP. This CDR3 is built from 15 residues. Here the CDR3 DNA reads TGTGCTAGTGGTTTGGGACTTACTAGCACAGATACGCAGTATTTT. It codes for CASGLGLTSTDTQYF.

The rearrangement uses TRBV5-1 and TRBJ2-5; 9 bases align to TRBD2. There are 16 residues in the CDR3. Germline values: CDR1 SGHRS, CDR2 YFSETQ. J was trimmed by 1 base and V by 6 bases; bases with no gene match: 10. The CDR3 DNA follows: TGCGCCAGCACCCAGGAGGGTAGCGGGGGCCAAGAGACCCAGTACTTC. It is translated as CASTQEGSGGQETQYF.

The V and J genes are TRBV6-2 or TRBV6-3 and TRBJ1-2; 8 bases map to TRBD1. The ends lost 6 bases at V and 3 bases at J; junction bases unmatched: 9. The CDR3 extends over 15 amino acids. The germline gives CDR1 MNHEY, CDR2 SVGEGT. The CDR3 spells CASSPPRQGYYGYTF. For the CDR3, the DNA is TGTGCCAGCAGCCCCCCAAGACAGGGGTACTATGGCTACACCTTC.

This chain connects TRBV2 to TRBJ2-1; 9 bases map to TRBD2. V lost 7 bases to trimming and J lost 9 bases; unmatched junction nucleotides: 13. The CDR3 is 15 amino acids. From germline, CDR1 is SNHLY and CDR2 FYNNEI. The CDR3 here is CASKYSASGKGEQFF. CDR3 nucleotides: TGTGCCAGCAAATATTCGGCTAGCGGGAAGGGTGAGCAGTTCTTC.

The rearrangement links TRBV29-1 to TRBJ1-5, with a tentative D call TRBD1 (5 bases). The CDR3 sequence is 14 residues long. V was clipped by 6 bases and J by 2 bases, with 14 bases between them. Germline V gene data show CDR1 as SQVTM and CDR2 as ANQGSEA. The CDR3 nucleotides read TGCAGCGTGGGGGACGGGAGGGGCAATCAGCCCCAGCATTTT. Amino acids: CSVGDGRGNQPQHF.

The chain carries TRBV4-3 and TRBJ2-1; 7 nucleotides align to TRBD1. In germline, CDR1 is LGHNA, CDR2 YSLEER. V lost 2 bases, J lost 4 bases, and 8 bases stayed unmatched. The CDR3 runs to 16 residues. CDR3 nucleotides: TGCGCCAGCAGCCAAAACAGGGGCGGTGGGTACAATGAGCAGTTCTTC. Translating gives CASSQNRGGGYNEQFF.

CDR3 sequence: CASSRSGGTQYF. Here the CDR3 DNA reads TGTGCCAGCAGCCGATCAGGGGGGACCCAGTACTTC. The V and J genes are TRBV12-3 or TRBV12-4 and TRBJ2-5; 7 nucleotides line up with TRBD1. The CDR3 runs to 12 residues. Unmatched junction bases numbered 5, after V lost 6 bases and J lost 7 bases.